This T cell receptor beta chain was captured in a study of T cell responses to AZD1222 COVID-19 vaccine. Findings and limits, study-wide: Reportedly, close to half of spike-specific TCRs are directed against unmutated variant regions. The donor group comprised mostly white British people and more females; the analysis possibly underestimated clonal diversity. Regions 160-218 and 743-854 held dominance among vaccine-associated CD4 TCRs, which spanned spike.

Of note for this clone: Its antigen is unidentified.

V trimming: 7 bases; J trimming: 7 bases; junction bases outside the gene matches: 4. The CDR3 has 14 amino acids. Germline-derived CDR1 and CDR2 are WSHSY and SAAADI. TCRdb's copy holds only in-frame clones and misses some; the assay was immunoSEQ multiplex PCR. The table has 75,000 to 95,000 clones, roughly 87% seen once. The source was peripheral blood, collected 28 days after the second AZD1222 dose. This clonotype originated in an adult who received the AZD1222 COVID-19 vaccine. The chain is built from TRBV10-2 and TRBJ2-1; 13 bases match TRBD2. CDR3 in amino acids: CASTRTSGGNEQFF. As DNA, the CDR3 is TGCGCCAGCACCAGGACTAGCGGGGGTAATGAGCAGTTCTTC.